The subject of this entry is one T cell receptor beta chain. Antigen specificity is unknown. These data belong to a study of T cells expressing NK-cell markers. As for the study in general: One of the eight sequenced donors was seronegative, whereas the other seven were HCMV-seropositive.

The CDR3 runs 15 residues. Germline CDR1 MGHRA, CDR2 YSYEKL. cDNA encoding TCR beta was synthesized via 5'RACE template switching incorporating UMIs. Reprocessing the 5' RACE reads, TCRdb reports a single entry for every CDR3 protein and omits DNA. In total, the table holds 400,000 or so distinct CDR3 sequences. Whole-study findings and limits: These clonotypes additionally ranked first within the CD3+CD56-NKG2C+ fraction of a handful of donors.

Sequenced sample: blood T cells: a sorted CD56 or NKG2C T cell subset, CD4+ or CD8+ T cells, or bulk PBMC T cells (not recorded which). The TCR sequence derives from a woman aged 45-65 years in good health. The gene calls are TRBV4-1 and TRBJ2-5; TCRdb picks TRBD1, but there is no DNA to check that call. The CDR3 sequence: CASSPQGNPPETQYF.